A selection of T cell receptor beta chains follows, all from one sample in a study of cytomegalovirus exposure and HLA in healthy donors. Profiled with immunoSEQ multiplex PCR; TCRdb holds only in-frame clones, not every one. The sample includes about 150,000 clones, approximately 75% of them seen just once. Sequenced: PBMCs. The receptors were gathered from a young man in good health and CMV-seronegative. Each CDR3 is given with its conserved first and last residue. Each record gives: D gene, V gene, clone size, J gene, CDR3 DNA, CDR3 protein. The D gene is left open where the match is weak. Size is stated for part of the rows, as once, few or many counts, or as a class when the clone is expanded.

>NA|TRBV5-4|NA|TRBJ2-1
TGTGCCAGCAGCTTGGGGGGATGGGGCGATGAGCAGTTCTTC
CASSLGGWGDEQFF
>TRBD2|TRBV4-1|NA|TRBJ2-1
TGCGCCAGCAGCCAAGATCGGGTGTTAGCGGGGGGGAGCTCCTACAATGAGCAGTTCTTC
CASSQDRVLAGGSSYNEQFF
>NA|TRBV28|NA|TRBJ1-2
TGTGCCAGCAGTTACGGGAATGGCTACACCTTC
CASSYGNGYTF
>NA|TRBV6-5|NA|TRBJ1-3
TGTGCCAGCAGTTCAGGGTTTGGAAACACCATATATTTT
CASSSGFGNTIYF
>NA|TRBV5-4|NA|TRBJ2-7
TGTGCCAGCAGCTCCAGGTGGGGGGTATCCTACGAGCAGTACTTC
CASSSRWGVSYEQYF
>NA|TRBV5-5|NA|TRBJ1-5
TGTGCCAGCAGCTCGAACCCAGGGAATCAGCCCCAGCATTTT
CASSSNPGNQPQHF
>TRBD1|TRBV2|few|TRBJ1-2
TGTGCCAGCAGGCCCACAGGGGCGATCCATGGCTACACCTTC
CASRPTGAIHGYTF
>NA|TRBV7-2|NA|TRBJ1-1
TGTGCCAGCAGCTTAGTGGCCCAGGTCAACACTGAAGCTTTCTTT
CASSLVAQVNTEAFF
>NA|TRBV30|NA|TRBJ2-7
TGTGCCCGGGCCGGGGGGCTGCACGAGCAGTACTTC
CARAGGLHEQYF
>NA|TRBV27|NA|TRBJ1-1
TGTGCCAGCACCCCGGGACACCGTCATGAAGCTTTCTTT
CASTPGHRHEAFF
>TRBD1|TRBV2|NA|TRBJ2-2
TGTGCCAGCAGTGCCGACAGGGACACCGGGGAGCTGTTTTTT
CASSADRDTGELFF
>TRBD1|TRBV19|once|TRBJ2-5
TGTGCCAGTAGTATCGGGACAGGGGTCGTGGAGACCCAGTACTTC
CASSIGTGVVETQYF
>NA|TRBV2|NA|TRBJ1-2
TGTGCCAGCGAGAAGACCTATTTAGCAGGGGAAAACGACTATGGCTACACCTTC
CASEKTYLAGENDYGYTF
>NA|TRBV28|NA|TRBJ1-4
TGTGCCAGCAGTAGCCTGCGGGGGCAGGGAGATGAAAAACTGTTTTTT
CASSSLRGQGDEKLFF
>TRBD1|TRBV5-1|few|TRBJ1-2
TGCGCCAGCAGCTCCCTCGGGACAGTTTATGGCTACACCTTC
CASSSLGTVYGYTF
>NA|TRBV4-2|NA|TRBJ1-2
TGTGCCAGCAGCCAAGCAACAGGCGAACGTACCCGTGGCTATGGCTACACCTTC
CASSQATGERTRGYGYTF
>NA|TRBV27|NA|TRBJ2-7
TGTGCCAGCAGTTCCTCCCTATTTCCCTACGAGCAGTACTTC
CASSSSLFPYEQYF
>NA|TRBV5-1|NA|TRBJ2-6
TGCGCCAGCAGCCCCAGGACAACGAGCTCTGGGGCCAACGTCCTGACTTTC
CASSPRTTSSGANVLTF
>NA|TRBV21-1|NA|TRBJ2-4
TGTGCCAGCACCTTCCGGGGGGGACCCAAAAACAGTCAGTACTTC
CASTFRGGPKNSQYF
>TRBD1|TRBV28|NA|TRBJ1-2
TGTGCCAGCAGGTCGACAGGGGTGGGAAAAACCTATGGCTACACCTTC
CASRSTGVGKTYGYTF
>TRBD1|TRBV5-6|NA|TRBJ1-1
TGTGCCAGCAGCTTGTTAAGGACAGGGAGAGCTTTCTTT
CASSLLRTGRAFF
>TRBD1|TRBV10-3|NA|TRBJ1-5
TGTGCCATCAGTGAGCAGGACAGGGATTATCAGCCCCAGCATTTT
CAISEQDRDYQPQHF
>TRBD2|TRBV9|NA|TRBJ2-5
TGTGCCAGCACATCGGGCGGGGGGCCGAGGGAGACCCAGTACTTC
CASTSGGGPRETQYF
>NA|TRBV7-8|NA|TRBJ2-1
TGTGCCAGCGGGGGGGCTTTTGATGAGCAGTTCTTC
CASGGAFDEQFF
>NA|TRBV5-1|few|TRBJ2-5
TGCGCCAGCAGCTTGTATCCAGGGGAAGAGACCCAGTACTTC
CASSLYPGEETQYF
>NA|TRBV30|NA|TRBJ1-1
TGTGCCTGGAGCGGCGCGGGAAGCACTGAAGCTTTCTTT
CAWSGAGSTEAFF
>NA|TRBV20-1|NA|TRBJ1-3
TGCAGTGCGGAGGAGCAAAGCACCATATATTTT
CSAEEQSTIYF
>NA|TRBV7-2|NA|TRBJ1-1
TGTGCCAGCAGCTTCGCGGATTTGAACACTGAAGCTTTCTTT
CASSFADLNTEAFF
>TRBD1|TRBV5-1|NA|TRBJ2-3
TGCGCCAGCAGCTTCGAGGGACAGGGTTGGAGCACAGATACGCAGTATTTT
CASSFEGQGWSTDTQYF
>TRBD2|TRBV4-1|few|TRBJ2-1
TGCGCCAGCAGCCAAGATCGGTTTGTAGCGGGGGGGCCGCGGCCCAATGAGCAGTTCTTC
CASSQDRFVAGGPRPNEQFF
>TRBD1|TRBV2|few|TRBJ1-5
TGTGCCAGCAGCGAGGACAGGGGAATATTCCAGCCCCAGCATTTT
CASSEDRGIFQPQHF
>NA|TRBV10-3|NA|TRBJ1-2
TGTGCCATCAGTGAAAGGGGCCTGGACTATGGCTACACCTTC
CAISERGLDYGYTF
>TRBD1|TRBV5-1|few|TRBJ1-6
TGCGCCAGCAGCACCGAAACAGGGGAAAGGAATTCACCCCTCCACTTT
CASSTETGERNSPLHF
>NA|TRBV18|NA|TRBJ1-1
TGTGCCAGCTCACAAGGATTACCCCAGGGTGAAGCTTTCTTT
CASSQGLPQGEAFF
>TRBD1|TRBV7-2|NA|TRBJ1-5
TGCGCCAGCAGCTTTGACAGGGGTGGATCCTCAATATGGCCCCAGCATTTT
CASSFDRGGSSIWPQHF
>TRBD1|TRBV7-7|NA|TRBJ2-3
TGTGCCAGCAGCTCCAGAGGGACAGGGGAAGATACGCAGTATTTT
CASSSRGTGEDTQYF
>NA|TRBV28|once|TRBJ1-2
TGTGCCAGCAGTAGTACTGGGGGCAGGGAAGGATATGGCTACACCTTC
CASSSTGGREGYGYTF
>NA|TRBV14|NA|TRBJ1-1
TGTGCCAGCAGCCCACTGTGGAGGACTGAAGCTTTCTTT
CASSPLWRTEAFF
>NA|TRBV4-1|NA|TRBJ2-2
TGCGCCAGCAGCCAAGAGACTAACACCGGGGAGCTGTTTTTT
CASSQETNTGELFF
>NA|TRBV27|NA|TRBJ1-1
TGTGCCAGCAGTTCGGACAGACTGAACACTGAAGCTTTCTTT
CASSSDRLNTEAFF
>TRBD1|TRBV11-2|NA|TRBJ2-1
TGTGCCAGCAGCTCGCGACAGGGGGCCTACAATGAGCAGTTCTTC
CASSSRQGAYNEQFF
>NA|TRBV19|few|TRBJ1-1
TGTGCCGTTAGTTACAGGCCAACTGAAGCTTTCTTT
CAVSYRPTEAFF
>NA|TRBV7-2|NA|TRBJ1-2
TGTGCCAGCAGCACCCCACAGGGAAGCTATGGCTACACCTTC
CASSTPQGSYGYTF
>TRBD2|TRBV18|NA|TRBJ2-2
TGTGCCAGCTCACCAGCAGGGACTAACACCGGGGAGCTGCTTTTT
CASSPAGTNTGELLF
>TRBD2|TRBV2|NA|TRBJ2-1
TGTGCCAGCAGTGAGTTTTCTTGGTCGACTAGCGGGGGCTATGAGCAGTTCTTC
CASSEFSWSTSGGYEQFF
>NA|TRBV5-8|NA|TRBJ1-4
TGTGCCAGCAGGGGGGGATCGGCAACTAATGAAAAACTGTTTTTT
CASRGGSATNEKLFF
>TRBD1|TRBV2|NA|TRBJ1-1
TGTGCCAGCAGAGAGACCGGGACAGGGGGAGCTTTCTTT
CASRETGTGGAFF
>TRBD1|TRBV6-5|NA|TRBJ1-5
TGTGCCAGCAGCCTCGGGACAGCCGGTCAGCCCCAGCATTTT
CASSLGTAGQPQHF
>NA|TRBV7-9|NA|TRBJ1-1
TGTGCCAGCAGCTTAGAAGGGAGGGGGACCCTAAAGGACACTGAAGCTTTCTTT
CASSLEGRGTLKDTEAFF
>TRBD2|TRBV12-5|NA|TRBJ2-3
TGTGCTAGTGGTGCCCGGGGGGGAAGCACTAGCACAGATACGCAGTATTTT
CASGARGGSTSTDTQYF
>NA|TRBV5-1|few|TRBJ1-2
TGCGCCAGCAGCCTAGACAGCTATGACGGCTACACCTTC
CASSLDSYDGYTF
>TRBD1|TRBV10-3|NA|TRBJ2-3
TGTGCCATCAGTGTCCCGGACAGGGTCGCGCAGTATTTT
CAISVPDRVAQYF
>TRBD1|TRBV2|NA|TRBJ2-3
TGTGCCAGCAGGGTACACCGGACAGGGGCGAGCCCTCAGGATACGCAGTATTTT
CASRVHRTGASPQDTQYF
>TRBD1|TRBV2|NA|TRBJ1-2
TGTGCCGGAAACGTCGAAAGAGGACAGGGGACTAACTATGGCTACACCTTC
CAGNVERGQGTNYGYTF
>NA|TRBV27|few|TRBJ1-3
TGTGCCAGCAGTTTGACAGTCGGAAACACCATATATTTT
CASSLTVGNTIYF
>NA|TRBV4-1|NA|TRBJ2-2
TGCGCCAGCAGCCAAGAGGCGCAGGCTGCGAACACCGGGGAGCTGTTTTTT
CASSQEAQAANTGELFF